This TCR beta chain is drawn from a study of blood T cell repertoires in COVID-19. CDR3 length: 13 residues. The germline gives CDR1 SGHTA, CDR2 FQGTGA. V lost 5 bases and J lost 5, with 12 bases in between. Profiling relied on immunoSEQ multiplex PCR, and the TCRdb table lists in-frame clones only, not all of them. The sample records roughly 88,000 clones, 80% being singletons. The chain has TRBV7-3 and TRBJ2-5; a possible D gene is TRBD1 (5 bases). Input material: peripheral blood. This sequence originates from an elderly woman with active or convalescent COVID-19. The chain's CDR3 is CASSVGAAETQYF. In nucleotides, the CDR3 is TGTGCCAGCAGCGTAGGGGCGGCCGAGACCCAGTACTTC.